This entry lists 23 T cell receptor beta chains sequenced from one sample in a study of CD8 T cells in ankylosing spondylitis. Overall study results and limits: Ankylosing spondylitis blood appeared to be characterized by a TCR beta motif of under ten highly homologous variants.

Antigens of these TCRs are unknown. A single record per CDR3 protein comes from TCRdb applying MiXCR to the 5' RACE reads. The top ten clones hold about 0.9% of a sample with over 400,000 distinct CDR3 sequences, about 24% of them seen once. Sequenced material: blood, either unsorted or a sorted T cell fraction (not recorded which). The receptors shown here come from a male donor with ankylosing spondylitis.

This clonotype has only a few counts. The rearrangement uses TRBV20-1 and TRBJ1-5; 8 nucleotides align to TRBD1. The J segment lost 2 bases and the V segment lost 3 bases, leaving 6 bases of the junction unmatched. The germline gives CDR1 DFQATT, CDR2 SNEGSKA (reference sequence). This CDR3 has 15 residues. The CDR3 nucleotides are TGCAGTGCTAGCGCAGGGGGCTCGGGCAATCAGCCCCAGCATTTT. Its protein product is CSASAGGSGNQPQHF.

This clonotype was observed a few times. The gene calls are TRBV24-1 and TRBJ1-2; D is undetermined. The CDR3 loop spans 14 amino acids. V gave up 2 bases and J gave up 8 bases, with 14 bases separating them. In germline, CDR1 is KGHDR, CDR2 SFDVKD. CDR3: CATSDSRGGVGYTF. CDR3 DNA: TGTGCCACCAGTGATTCGAGAGGCGGGGTCGGCTACACCTTC.

This clonotype appeared a few times. V gene TRBV7-9 combines with J gene TRBJ2-5; 11 positions agree with TRBD2. The V gene end was trimmed by 5 bases and the J gene end by 7 bases; junction bases not matched to a gene: 6. CDR1 is SEHNR, CDR2 FQNEAQ, per germline (reference sequence). This CDR3 has 14 residues. This chain's CDR3 is CASSPGLAEPTQYF. The CDR3, as DNA: TGTGCCAGCAGCCCGGGACTAGCGGAGCCGACCCAGTACTTC. Using reference TRBV7-9 and TRBJ2-5 for the parts outside the CDR3, the full variable domain is DTGVSQNPRHKITKRGQNVTFRCDPISEHNRLYWYRQTLGQGPEFLTYFQNEAQLEKSRLLSDRFSAERPKGSFSTLEIQRTEQGDSAMYLCASSPGLAEPTQYFGPGTRLLVL.

The gene calls are TRBV7-2 and TRBJ1-6; D gene ambiguous. The V gene's germline CDR1 is SGHTA and CDR2 FQGNSA. V gave up 2 bases and J gave up 9 bases, with 20 bases separating them. The CDR3 loop spans 17 amino acids. The chain's CDR3 is CASSLYPPAPSLSPLHF. The CDR3 nucleotides read TGTGCCAGCAGCTTATACCCCCCGGCACCAAGTCTTTCACCCCTCCACTTT.

V usage is TRBV5-1 and J usage is TRBJ2-6, with a weak D call TRBD2 (5 bases). Germline CDR1 SGHRS, CDR2 YFSETQ. This CDR3 spans 15 amino acids. The V end was cut by 4 bases, the J end by 0 bases, with 8 bases between. DNA of the CDR3: TGCGCCAGCAGCCCCGCGGGCTCTGGGGCCAACGTCCTGACTTTC. Amino acid sequence: CASSPAGSGANVLTF.

This clonotype has just a few counts. For the CDR3, the DNA is TGCAGTGCTCTTCGATCGGTTCAAGGAGAGACCCAGTACTTC. Translation: CSALRSVQGETQYF. The chain carries TRBV20-1 and TRBJ2-5; D is undetermined. The CDR3 loop spans 14 amino acids. Germline assignment: CDR1 DFQATT and CDR2 SNEGSKA (reference sequence). V gave up 5 bases and J gave up 4 bases, with 17 bases separating them.

Turning to this clonotype: It is likely a read error, because the conserved phenylalanine at the end of the CDR3 is missing. This sequence joins TRBV5-1 and TRBJ2-7; a weak D match, TRBD2 (5 bases). The CDR3 loop spans 14 amino acids. V lost 7 bases and J lost 3, with 17 bases in between. Germline V gene sequence: CDR1 SGHRS, CDR2 YFSETQ. CDR3 in DNA: TGCGCCAGCTCCCCGGGTAGCGTAAACTACGAGCAGTACATC. The encoded protein is CASSPGSVNYEQYI.

The CDR3, as DNA: TGTGCCAGCAGCTGGAGACAGACAACGAACACCGGGGAGCTGTTTTTT. Translating gives CASSWRQTTNTGELFF. This sequence joins TRBV11-3 and TRBJ2-2, with a possible D match to TRBD1 (5 bases). V lost 4 bases, J lost 0 bases, and 12 bases lay in between. CDR3 length: 16 amino acids. Germline CDR1 and CDR2: SGHNT and YENEEA.

This chain connects TRBV21-1 to TRBJ2-5; the D segment call TRBD2 is taken from the table without a DNA check. TRBV21-1 counts as a pseudogene. The CDR3 consists of 20 residues. Here the CDR3 DNA reads TGTGCCAGCACCGGAAATGGGCCCAGAAAGCGGAGGAGGCGAGGGGAGACCCAGTACTTC. Encoded protein: CASTGNGPRKRRRRGETQYF.

The rearrangement uses TRBV5-1 and TRBJ1-1, with TRBD1 as a possible D gene (5 bases). With 0 bases removed from V and 1 base from J, the gap between germline ends came to 10 bases. This CDR3 is 15 amino acids long. Germline CDR1 reads SGHRS; CDR2 reads YFSETQ. The CDR3 coding sequence is TGCGCCAGCAGCTTGGTGGGCGGGGGGAACACTGAAGCTTTCTTT. It encodes CASSLVGGGNTEAFF.

V gene TRBV15 combines with J gene TRBJ1-5; D may be TRBD1 (5 bases). The ends were cut back, 1 base at V and 2 bases at J, with 12 bases in the middle. CDR3 size: 16 residues. CDR1 and CDR2 (germline): LNHNV, YYDKDF (reference sequence). DNA of the CDR3: TGTGCCACCAGCAGAGGTGCAGGGAGTGGCAATCAGCCCCAGCATTTT. It translates to CATSRGAGSGNQPQHF. Together with reference TRBV15 and TRBJ1-5, the CDR3 gives the full variable domain: DAMVIQNPRYQVTQFGKPVTLSCSQTLNHNVMYWYQQKSSQAPKLLFHYYDKDFNNEADTPDNFQSRRPNTSFCFLDIRSPGLGDTAMYLCATSRGAGSGNQPQHFGDGTRLSIL.

There are many counts of this clonotype. The rearrangement uses TRBV7-9 and TRBJ2-3; D not certain. Looked up from germline, CDR1 is SEHNR and CDR2 is FQNEAQ (reference sequence). The CDR3 consists of 14 residues. The germline V and J ends were trimmed by 3 bases and 7 bases, with 14 bases remaining between them. The CDR3 sequence is CASSFGSSSHTQYF. The CDR3 nucleotides are TGTGCCAGCAGCTTTGGCAGCAGCAGTCATACGCAGTATTTT.

Many counts were recorded for this clonotype. The chain uses TRBV7-9 and TRBJ1-2; D unresolved. Germline lookup yields CDR1 SEHNR and CDR2 FQNEAQ (reference sequence). The CDR3 length is 13 residues. V dropped 0 bases and J dropped 9 bases, with 11 bases sitting between them. The CDR3 loop reads CASSLASAPSYTF. Written as DNA, the CDR3 is TGTGCCAGCAGCTTAGCGTCCGCTCCAAGCTACACCTTC. Looking up the rest from reference TRBV7-9 and TRBJ1-2 gives the full variable domain: DTGVSQNPRHKITKRGQNVTFRCDPISEHNRLYWYRQTLGQGPEFLTYFQNEAQLEKSRLLSDRFSAERPKGSFSTLEIQRTEQGDSAMYLCASSLASAPSYTFGSGTRLTVV.

This chain joins TRBV7-6 and TRBJ2-3; 14 bases match TRBD2. The CDR3 consists of 17 residues. Trimming removed 3 bases from V and 0 bases from J; junction bases left unmatched: 2. Germline loops: CDR1 SGHVS, CDR2 FNYEAQ. CDR3: CASSFGTSGGSTDTQYF. CDR3 coding DNA: TGTGCCAGCAGCTTTGGGACTAGCGGGGGAAGCACAGATACGCAGTATTTT. Drawing the rest from reference TRBV7-6 and TRBJ2-3, the complete variable domain is GAGVSQSPRYKVTKRGQDVALRCDPISGHVSLYWYRQALGQGPEFLTYFNYEAQQDKSGLPNDRFSAERPEGSISTLTIQRTEQRDSAMYRCASSFGTSGGSTDTQYFGPGTRLTVL.

The chain couples TRBV2 to TRBJ2-1; a possible D gene is TRBD2 (5 bases). V was trimmed by 4 bases and J by 8 bases, leaving 9 bases between them. This CDR3 is built from 12 residues. The germline CDR1 and CDR2 sequences are SNHLY and FYNNEI. CDR3 sequence reads: CASSGSGYEQFF. Here the CDR3 DNA reads TGTGCCAGCAGTGGTTCGGGATATGAGCAGTTCTTC.

This clonotype showed up just a few times. This chain links TRBV29-1 with TRBJ2-3; no clear D gene. Germline CDR1 reads SQVTM; CDR2 reads ANQGSEA. With 8 bases removed from V and 3 bases from J, the gap between germline ends came to 12 bases. CDR3 size: 12 residues. The CDR3 region has the DNA TGCAGCTTCGGCACGGTAACAGATACGCAGTATTTT. Translated, it gives CSFGTVTDTQYF.

The V and J genes are TRBV7-6 and TRBJ2-5; no firm D call. The length of the CDR3 is 14 residues. The ends were cut back, 5 bases at V and 3 bases at J, with 13 bases in the middle. Germline V gives CDR1 SGHVS, CDR2 FNYEAQ. CDR3 sequence: CASSPSHSEETQYF. The DNA for the CDR3 is TGTGCCAGCAGCCCAAGTCACAGTGAAGAGACCCAGTACTTC.

This clonotype was recorded only once. The rearrangement links TRBV12-3 or TRBV12-4 to TRBJ1-4; the D is unclear. The CDR3 runs to 15 residues. The V end was cut by 2 bases, the J end by 6 bases, with 13 bases between. This chain's CDR3 is CASSLSADLYEKLFF. For the CDR3, the DNA is TGTGCCAGCAGTTTATCGGCCGATTTATATGAAAAACTGTTTTTT.

In its sample, this clonotype was seen a few times. The genes are TRBV7-9 and TRBJ1-6, with D possibly matching TRBD1 (5 bases). The CDR3 sequence is 14 residues long. Germline-derived CDR1 and CDR2 are SEHNR and FQNEAQ (reference sequence). Trimming left V 11 bases short and J 4 bases short, with 15 bases between. As DNA, the CDR3 is TGTGCCGGGGGTGTAGGCGCTTATAATTCACCCCTCCACTTT. Encoded protein: CAGGVGAYNSPLHF.

The CDR3 sequence: CASSVTPGLPYEQYF. CDR3 nucleotide sequence: TGTGCCAGCAGCGTGACACCGGGACTTCCATACGAGCAGTACTTC. J is TRBJ2-7 and V is TRBV9, with D possibly being TRBD2 (6 bases). The CDR3 totals 15 residues. Trimming left V 2 bases short and J 4 bases short, with 16 bases between. CDR1 and CDR2 (germline): SGDLS, YYNGEE. Complete variable domain (other parts from reference TRBV9 and TRBJ2-7): DSGVTQTPKHLITATGQRVTLRCSPRSGDLSVYWYQQSLDQGLQFLIQYYNGEERAKGNILERFSAQQFPDLHSELNLSSLELGDSALYFCASSVTPGLPYEQYFGPGTRLTVT.

The V gene is TRBV9, the J gene TRBJ1-3, with no clear D. Trimming shortened V by 1 base and J by 0 bases, and 11 bases separated the two germline ends. The length of the CDR3 is 16 residues. Germline lookup yields CDR1 SGDLS and CDR2 YYNGEE. The DNA for the CDR3 is TGTGCCAGCAGCGTATCCCCGCCGTACTCTGGAAACACCATATATTTT. It codes for CASSVSPPYSGNTIYF.

The chain is built from TRBV12-3 or TRBV12-4 and TRBJ2-2, with 7 bases aligning to TRBD1. This CDR3 has 16 amino acids. The ends lost 6 bases at V and 3 bases at J; junction bases unmatched: 10. CDR3 sequence (DNA): TGTGCCAGCAGCCCCACAGGGGCGGTATACACCGGGGAGCTGTTTTTT. As protein: CASSPTGAVYTGELFF.

This clonotype is a singleton in its sample. The rearrangement links TRBV29-1 to TRBJ1-1; 8 bases are shared with TRBD1. Germline V gives CDR1 SQVTM, CDR2 ANQGSEA. The CDR3 is 12 residues long. V shed 4 bases and J 3 bases; nucleotides not matched to a gene: 1. The DNA for the CDR3 is TGCAGCGTTGGGACAGGGTACACTGAAGCTTTCTTT. This gives the protein CSVGTGYTEAFF.